Only a few counts were recorded for the clone carrying this T cell receptor (beta chain). The CDR3 covers 15 residues. V lost 4 bases and J lost 0, with 12 bases in between. CDR1 LGHNA and CDR2 YNFKEQ come from the germline V gene. The sample comes from a study of blood T cell repertoires in COVID-19. Background on the study: The study drew acute and convalescent COVID-19 samples from the United States, Italy and Spain. PBMCs, B-cell-depleted T cells, or T cells provided the cDNA or gDNA that made up the material.

Clones were read by immunoSEQ multiplex PCR, and TCRdb kept only the in-frame ones, dropping some. Of some 140,000 clones in the sample, around 78% are singletons; the top ten hold around 1.7%. The sequencing sample was made of peripheral blood. This receptor was identified in a man aged 80 or over with acute or convalescent COVID-19. V gene TRBV4-2 combines with J gene TRBJ1-1; no firm D call. Written as DNA, the CDR3 is TGTGCCAGCAGCCCCGACTGGTCAATGAACACTGAAGCTTTCTTT. As protein: CASSPDWSMNTEAFF.